The present T cell receptor beta chain was sequenced within a study of blood T cell repertoires in COVID-19. Study in general: Two negative PCRs, clearance, or symptom resolution had been documented for recovered Cohort 3 donors. Sources were T cells, B-cell-depleted T cells, or PBMCs; the material itself was cDNA or gDNA. Both acute and convalescent COVID-19 samples were obtained from the United States, Italy and Spain.

Assay used: immunoSEQ multiplex PCR; TCRdb lists only in-frame clones, some missing. The sample includes about 280,000 clones, approximately 90% seen only once; the top ten take approximately 2%. Participant age was roughly 18 to 90 years, and participants resided in about 25 US areas. Sequenced input: PBMCs or T cells enriched from blood (not recorded which). The sequence came from a woman in her sixties or seventies in a cohort exposed to, infected with or recovered from COVID-19 (not recorded which).

CDR3 sequence (DNA): TGTGCCAGCAGCTTAGACCCTACTACCTCTGGAAACACCATATATTTT. Amino acid sequence: CASSLDPTTSGNTIYF. The V gene is TRBV7-6, the J gene TRBJ1-3; no clear D. The V end lost 1 base, the J end lost 0 bases, and 10 bases lay between the germline ends. The CDR3 contains 16 residues. Germline V lookup: CDR1 SGHVS, CDR2 FNYEAQ.